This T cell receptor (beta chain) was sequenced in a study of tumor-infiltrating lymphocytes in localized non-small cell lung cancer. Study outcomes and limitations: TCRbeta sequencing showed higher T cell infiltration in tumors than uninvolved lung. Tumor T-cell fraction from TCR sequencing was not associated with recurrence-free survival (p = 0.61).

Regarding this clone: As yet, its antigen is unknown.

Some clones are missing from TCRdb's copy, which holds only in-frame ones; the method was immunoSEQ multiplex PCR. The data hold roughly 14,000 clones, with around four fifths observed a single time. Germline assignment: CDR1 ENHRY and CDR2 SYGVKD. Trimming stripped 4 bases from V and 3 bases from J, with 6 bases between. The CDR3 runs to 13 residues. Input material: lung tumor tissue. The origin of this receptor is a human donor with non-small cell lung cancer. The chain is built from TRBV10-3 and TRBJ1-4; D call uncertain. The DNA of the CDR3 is TGTGCCATCAGTGCCGGCTCTAATGAAAAACTGTTTTTT. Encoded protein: CAISAGSNEKLFF.